The 16 T cell receptor beta chains below all came from one sample that was sequenced in a study of T cell responses to AZD1222 COVID-19 vaccine. Here immunoSEQ multiplex PCR was the method, and the copy in TCRdb shows in-frame clones only, minus some. Here the sample spans roughly 110,000 clones, around nine tenths being singletons. The material was peripheral blood, obtained 28 days after the second AZD1222 dose. These receptors were collected from an adult who received the AZD1222 COVID-19 vaccine.

The chain links TRBV18 to TRBJ2-1, with a weak D call TRBD2 (5 bases). The germline gives CDR1 KGHSH, CDR2 LQKENI. The CDR3 covers 15 residues. Trimming took 2 bases from V and 5 from J, leaving 13 bases between them. Here the CDR3 DNA reads TGTGCCAGCTCACCAAAGGACTTTCAACACAATGAGCAGTTCTTC. It codes for CASSPKDFQHNEQFF.

This chain links TRBV7-2 with TRBJ1-1; 12 bases agree with TRBD1. Germline CDR1 and CDR2: SGHTA and FQGNSA. V lost 5 bases to trimming and J lost 4 bases; unmatched junction nucleotides: 5. The CDR3 has 15 residues. CDR3 nucleotide sequence: TGTGCCAGCAGCCTACTGGGACAGGGGGCCACTGAAGCTTTCTTT. Protein sequence: CASSLLGQGATEAFF.

V is TRBV4-1 and J is TRBJ1-3, with TRBD1 identical over 7 bases. The length of the CDR3 is 17 residues. The germline V gene encodes CDR1 MGHRA and CDR2 YSYEKL. The ends lost 0 bases at V and 3 bases at J; junction bases unmatched: 8. CDR3 sequence reads: CASSQDHHQGVGNTIYF. The DNA for the CDR3 is TGCGCCAGCAGCCAAGACCACCACCAGGGGGTTGGAAACACCATATATTTT.

The chain uses TRBV15 and TRBJ2-2; D is ambiguous. V gave up 0 bases and J gave up 5 bases, with 4 bases separating them. Germline values: CDR1 LNHNV, CDR2 YYDKDF (reference sequence). CDR3 length: 13 amino acids. Here the CDR3 reads CATSRDLTGELFF. In DNA form, the CDR3 reads TGTGCCACCAGCAGAGATTTGACCGGGGAGCTGTTTTTT.

The chain has TRBV19 and TRBJ1-2; D possibly corresponds to TRBD1 (6 bases). This CDR3 has 14 amino acids. From germline, CDR1 is LNHDA and CDR2 SQIVND (reference sequence). Trimming removed 4 bases from V and 3 bases from J, with 12 bases in between. The CDR3 loop reads CASSTLDRYYGYTF. The DNA for the CDR3 is TGTGCCAGTAGTACTTTGGACAGATACTATGGCTACACCTTC.

The genes are TRBV2 and TRBJ1-1; no clear D gene. Per germline, CDR1 SNHLY and CDR2 FYNNEI. V lost 6 bases and J 7 bases, leaving 9 bases between the germline ends. CDR3 size: 11 residues. The CDR3 here is CASSVSDEAFF. The CDR3 nucleotides are TGTGCCAGCAGCGTCTCCGATGAAGCTTTCTTT.

This chain joins TRBV18 and TRBJ1-1, with D possibly being TRBD1 (6 bases). V was shortened by 4 bases and J by 1 base, with 7 bases between the two germline ends. The CDR3 contains 13 residues. The germline gives CDR1 KGHSH, CDR2 LQKENI. The CDR3: CASSLQGNTEAFF. CDR3 bases: TGTGCCAGCTCACTACAGGGGAACACTGAAGCTTTCTTT. The full variable domain, rest sourced from reference TRBV18 and TRBJ1-1, is NAGVMQNPRHLVRRRGQEARLRCSPMKGHSHVYWYRQLPEEGLKFMVYLQKENIIDESGMPKERFSAEFPKEGPSILRIQQVVRGDSAAYFCASSLQGNTEAFFGQGTRLTVV.

V and J are TRBV5-1 and TRBJ1-2; D possibly corresponds to TRBD1 (6 bases). From germline, CDR1 is SGHRS and CDR2 YFSETQ. This CDR3 is 14 amino acids long. V was cut by 0 bases and J by 3 bases, with 9 bases left in between. The CDR3 nucleotides are TGCGCCAGCAGCTTGGCGGACAGCGACTATGGCTACACCTTC. This gives the protein CASSLADSDYGYTF.

The V call is TRBV12-3 or TRBV12-4, the J call TRBJ2-1, with D perhaps matching TRBD2 (5 bases). Deletions cut 5 bases from V and 7 bases from J, with 12 bases between. The CDR3 sequence is 13 residues long. The CDR3: CASSPGRLNEQFF. The DNA of the CDR3 is TGTGCCAGCAGTCCGGGAAGGCTTAATGAGCAGTTCTTC.

V is TRBV29-1 and J is TRBJ2-2; weak D call: TRBD1 (6 bases). The CDR3 loop spans 12 amino acids. V lost 7 bases to trimming and J lost 7 bases, with 13 bases between them. Germline V gene sequence: CDR1 SQVTM, CDR2 ANQGSEA. The CDR3 region is CSAVGHSGELFF. CDR3 nucleotide sequence: TGCAGCGCCGTGGGACACAGCGGGGAGCTGTTTTTT.

The chain uses TRBV30 and TRBJ1-3; TRBD1 aligns across 7 bases. The CDR3 extends over 14 amino acids. V shed 3 bases, J shed 0 bases, and the junction held 2 bases outside the gene matches. Germline V gene lookup returns CDR1 GTSNPN and CDR2 SVGIG (reference sequence). The DNA for the CDR3 is TGTGCCTGGAGGACAGGGAGCTCTGGAAACACCATATATTTT. Its protein product is CAWRTGSSGNTIYF.

The chain joins TRBV6-2 or TRBV6-3 to TRBJ2-3; TRBD1 matches at 7 bases. The CDR3 sequence is 17 residues long. Losses at the gene ends were 6 bases for V and 4 bases for J; bases not matched to a gene: 16. Germline lookup yields CDR1 MNHEY and CDR2 SVGEGT. The CDR3 protein is CASSPGTAYRNADTQYF. The CDR3 bases are TGTGCCAGCAGCCCTGGGACAGCGTACCGTAACGCAGATACGCAGTATTTT.

CDR3 DNA sequence: TGTGCCTGGACAGGGCAGGGCTATGGCTACACCTTC. It yields the protein CAWTGQGYGYTF. V and J are TRBV30 and TRBJ1-2; TRBD1 might be the D (5 bases). Trimming removed 4 bases at V and 4 bases at J, with 10 bases between. This CDR3 is built from 12 residues. Germline-derived CDR1 and CDR2 are GTSNPN and SVGIG (reference sequence). The whole variable domain, filled in from reference TRBV30 and TRBJ1-2, reads SQTIHQWPATLVQPVGSPLSLECTVEGTSNPNLYWYRQAAGRGLQLLFYSVGIGQISSEVPQNLSASRPQDRQFILSSKKLLLSDSGFYLCAWTGQGYGYTFGSGTRLTVV.

The chain combines TRBV6-5 with TRBJ2-2; no clear D. Trimming pared 2 bases from V and 7 bases from J, leaving 8 bases between. CDR1 MNHEY and CDR2 SVGAGI come from the germline V gene. The CDR3 length is 13 residues. CDR3 coding DNA: TGTGCCAGCAGTTACAAGACCGGCGGGGAGCTGTTTTTT. Translating gives CASSYKTGGELFF.

V usage is TRBV10-3 and J usage is TRBJ1-1, with 9 bases fitting TRBD1. In germline, CDR1 is ENHRY, CDR2 SYGVKD. V shed 6 bases and J 2 bases; nucleotides not matched to a gene: 13. The CDR3 contains 17 residues. DNA of the CDR3: TGTGCCATCAGGGAGGACAGGGGCGTGGGGCGTAACACTGAAGCTTTCTTT. Amino acids: CAIREDRGVGRNTEAFF.

In DNA form, the CDR3 reads TGTGCCAGCAGTCTGACTCAGGGGGCGTTCCACGAGCAGTACTTC. Its translation: CASSLTQGAFHEQYF. This chain links TRBV27 with TRBJ2-7, with 8 bases aligning to TRBD1. CDR1 is MNHEY, CDR2 SMNVEV, per germline (reference sequence). V shed 5 bases and J 5 bases; nucleotides not matched to a gene: 11. The CDR3 is made up of 15 amino acids.